The 21 T cell receptor beta chains below were found in one sample sequenced in a study of CXCR3-negative and CXCR3-positive naive CD8 T cells. Notes on the study in general: CXCR3-negative naive cells had less hydrophobic TRB CDR3s than did CXCR3-positive naive cells.

No antigens are known for them. cDNA libraries for TRB were generated by 5' RACE incorporating UMI labels. TCRdb re-called the 5' RACE reads; one entry per CDR3 protein, DNA not given. This repertoire includes approximately 100,000 distinct CDR3 sequences. Sequencing used naive CXCR3+ CD8+ T cells from blood. Subset denoted: CD45RO-CCR7+CD27+CD95- naive CD8+ T cells expressing CXCR3 (TNR3+). These receptors were collected from a human donor in good health. Some clones in this sample may be carry-over from other donors' samples.

The CDR3: CASSLAQASGFTEAFF. The V gene is TRBV12-3 or TRBV12-4, the J gene TRBJ1-1; TCRdb designates TRBD1, a call that cannot be tested without DNA. CDR3 size: 16 residues.

The J gene is TRBJ2-7, the V gene TRBV7-8. This CDR3 contains 12 residues. Germline V lookup: CDR1 SGHVS, CDR2 FQNEAQ. The chain's CDR3 is CASSFFQFEQYF.

This chain connects TRBV4-3 to TRBJ2-1; TCRdb indicates TRBD2, and absent DNA this call remains unverified. This CDR3 comprises 14 residues. Per the germline V gene, CDR1 is LGHNA and CDR2 is YSLEER. CDR3 sequence: CASSQRGGYNEQFF.

The chain uses TRBV2 and TRBJ2-1; TCRdb designates TRBD1, a call that cannot be tested without DNA. Germline V CDR1 and CDR2: SNHLY, FYNNEI. The CDR3 is 16 residues long. The CDR3 sequence: CASRGTDLTSYNEQFF.

The V gene is TRBV7-3, the J gene TRBJ2-3; TCRdb gives TRBD1 as the D gene, but with no DNA this cannot be confirmed. The CDR3 has 15 amino acids. Germline V CDR1 and CDR2: SGHTA, FQGTGA. The CDR3 sequence is CASSSTGAGTDTQYF.

The genes are TRBV29-1 and TRBJ2-7; there is no DNA to check the TCRdb D call of TRBD2. This CDR3 is 17 amino acids long. Germline V lookup: CDR1 SQVTM, CDR2 ANQGSEA. The CDR3 region is CSVEVALAGAGSYEQYF.

The J gene is TRBJ2-3, the V gene TRBV10-3; TCRdb's D call of TRBD1 is untestable without DNA. CDR3 length: 15 amino acids. CDR1 and CDR2 (germline): ENHRY, SYGVKD. The CDR3 reads CAISENPGNTDTQYF.

This rearrangement joins TRBV4-2 to TRBJ1-2; the TCRdb D gene call, TRBD1, has no DNA to confirm it. The CDR3 runs 14 residues. Germline loops: CDR1 LGHNA, CDR2 YNFKEQ. The CDR3 here is CASSQDRGPDGYTF.

The chain carries TRBV5-4 and TRBJ2-1. The CDR3 is 16 amino acids. Per germline, CDR1 SGHNT and CDR2 YYREEE (reference sequence). The CDR3 region is CASSLFTIIGDNEQFF.

The chain has TRBV27 and TRBJ2-1; the TCRdb call, TRBD2, lacks DNA for checking. The CDR3 extends over 15 amino acids. In germline, CDR1 is MNHEY, CDR2 SMNVEV (reference sequence). The chain's CDR3 is CASGPPSQISNEQFF.

The chain carries TRBV19 and TRBJ2-7; the D gene TCRdb calls, TRBD1, cannot be checked with no DNA. Germline V CDR1 and CDR2: LNHDA, SQIVND (reference sequence). This CDR3 comprises 14 residues. CDR3 amino acids: CASSIAGDSYEQYF. Full variable domain (outside the CDR3, taken from reference TRBV19 and TRBJ2-7): DGGITQSPKYLFRKEGQNVTLSCEQNLNHDAMYWYRQDPGQGLRLIYYSQIVNDFQKGDIAEGYSVSREKKESFPLTVTSAQKNPTAFYLCASSIAGDSYEQYFGPGTRLTVT.

This chain links TRBV12-3 or TRBV12-4 with TRBJ2-2; without DNA, the TCRdb call of TRBD1 cannot be checked. The CDR3 is 15 residues long. CDR3 sequence reads: CASSLRGAATGELFF.

This chain links TRBV7-9 with TRBJ2-2; without DNA, the TCRdb call of TRBD2 cannot be checked. This CDR3 is 16 amino acids long. Germline V gene lookup returns CDR1 SEHNR and CDR2 FQNEAQ (reference sequence). CDR3 residues: CASSGLAGVVAGELFF.

The J gene is TRBJ1-2, the V gene TRBV7-9. This CDR3 spans 13 amino acids. Germline V gene sequence: CDR1 SEHNR, CDR2 FQNEAQ (reference sequence). CDR3: CASSLARGYGYTF.

The rearrangement joins TRBV28 to TRBJ1-5. CDR1 is MDHEN and CDR2 is SYDVKM in the germline V gene. This CDR3 has 12 amino acids. CDR3 in amino acids: CASSQDNQPQHF.

The chain employs TRBV7-2 and TRBJ1-1; the TCRdb call, TRBD1, lacks DNA for checking. CDR1 is SGHTA and CDR2 is FQGNSA in the germline V gene. The CDR3 contains 17 residues. CDR3 residues: CASSLVGTGGRVTEAFF.

The chain is built from TRBV14 and TRBJ2-2. Germline V gene data show CDR1 as SGHDN and CDR2 as FVKESK. There are 17 residues in the CDR3. The CDR3 is CASSQDLGHRFTGELFF.

This CDR3 is CASSQDDTSGGNEQFF. V and J are TRBV4-2 and TRBJ2-1; TCRdb names TRBD2, which stays unverified in the absence of DNA. The length of the CDR3 is 16 residues. Germline lookup yields CDR1 LGHNA and CDR2 YNFKEQ.

This chain uses TRBV20-1 with TRBJ2-3; TCRdb's assignment of TRBD2 cannot be checked, as there is no DNA. The germline CDR1 and CDR2 sequences are DFQATT and SNEGSKA (reference sequence). The CDR3 length is 16 residues. CDR3 sequence reads: CSARALAGGRTDTQYF.

V is TRBV11-2 and J is TRBJ2-3; the TCRdb D gene call, TRBD1, has no DNA to confirm it. The CDR3 is made up of 16 amino acids. Germline values: CDR1 SGHAT, CDR2 FQNNGV. CDR3 in amino acids: CASSLAGTGWTDTQYF.

This chain connects TRBV29-1 to TRBJ2-7; TCRdb designates TRBD1, a call that cannot be tested without DNA. The CDR3 is 13 amino acids. The germline gives CDR1 SQVTM, CDR2 ANQGSEA. CDR3 sequence: CSVEGQASYEQYF.